Listed below are T cell receptor beta chains from one sample, sequenced in a study of blood T cells in healthy people across ages. TCRdb used MiXCR to reprocess the 5' RACE reads, holding one entry per CDR3 protein. This table has roughly 560,000 distinct CDR3 sequences, less than 25% appearing once. This same sample was also part of a study on T cells of mothers and their children.

The sample taken for sequencing was blood. All receptors come from a boy between 10 and 17 years old in good health. Each CDR3 is given with its conserved first and last residue. The size field is filled for only some rows; it gives once, few, many or a size class.

j_gene | abundance | len | v_gene | CDR3aa
TRBJ1-1 | NA | 13 | TRBV6-1 | CASRGTPVTEAFF
TRBJ2-5 | few | 15 | TRBV7-2 | CASSLALANQETQYF
TRBJ1-6 | NA | 15 | TRBV20-1 | CSARDRVDASGPLHF
TRBJ2-7 | NA | 15 | TRBV25-1 | CASSGLAGGSYEQYF
NA | NA | 15 | TRBV18 | CASSPSGDWFNEQFF
TRBJ1-5 | NA | 15 | TRBV7-9 | CASSPWDGGHQPQHF
TRBJ2-2 | NA | 13 | TRBV7-3 | CASSLRENGELFF
TRBJ1-6 | NA | 19 | TRBV7-3 | CASTITARVTGTGNSPLHF
TRBJ1-3 | few | 16 | TRBV7-9 | CASSSKFRESGNTIYF
TRBJ2-7 | NA | 15 | TRBV20-1 | CSAPHPSGYSYEQYF
TRBJ2-1 | few | 16 | TRBV4-3 | CASSQGAGGDYNEQFF
TRBJ1-2 | NA | 12 | TRBV20-1 | CSARGKGNGYTF
TRBJ2-3 | few | 13 | TRBV6-2/TRBV6-3 | CASRPPGSPPQYF
TRBJ1-1 | few | 14 | TRBV7-2 | CASSLGFRGTEAFF
TRBJ2-7 | few | 15 | TRBV7-6 | CASSPATQISYEQYF
NA | few | 16 | TRBV21-1 | CASSAHPGATDNEQFF
TRBJ1-1 | few | 14 | TRBV5-1 | CASSPVPGQVLAFF
TRBJ2-6 | few | 16 | TRBV5-6 | CASSLIARSGANVLTF
TRBJ2-3 | few | 15 | TRBV20-1 | CSANPLAGTTDTQYF
TRBJ1-2 | NA | 15 | TRBV7-9 | CASSLEFRGSHGYTF
TRBJ1-1 | NA | 13 | TRBV7-2 | CASRIRAGTEAFF
TRBJ1-1 | few | 15 | TRBV3-1 | CASSQGTLVNTEAFF
TRBJ1-2 | NA | 16 | TRBV7-8 | CASTLESQELLYGYTF
TRBJ2-3 | NA | 16 | TRBV4-3 | CASSQDGADRTDTQYF
TRBJ2-7 | few | 15 | TRBV12-3/TRBV12-4 | CASSLARDTTYEQYF
TRBJ2-1 | few | 15 | TRBV28 | CASSPGRRGLNEQFF
TRBJ2-5 | NA | 15 | TRBV12-3/TRBV12-4 | CASSFGGRQRETQYF
TRBJ2-3 | NA | 15 | TRBV13 | CASSPNSGGADTQYF
TRBJ2-7 | few | 14 | TRBV7-9 | CASSLEPGRNEQYF
TRBJ2-3 | NA | 15 | TRBV7-9 | CASSPGTGYTDTQYF
TRBJ2-1 | NA | 18 | TRBV5-6 | CTSKSPGLTGGLYNEQFF
TRBJ2-6 | NA | 19 | TRBV12-3/TRBV12-4 | CASSLGTGGYLRGANVLTF
TRBJ2-2 | NA | 15 | TRBV7-9 | CATSLGRGPPGELFF
TRBJ1-1 | NA | 15 | TRBV12-3/TRBV12-4 | CASRHHREAKTEAFF
TRBJ1-5 | NA | 16 | TRBV7-2 | CASSFGPPNSNQPQHF
TRBJ2-4 | NA | 16 | TRBV7-2 | CASSAQGPGAKNIQYF
TRBJ2-3 | NA | 18 | TRBV18 | CASSPPGTGEWGTDTQYF
TRBJ1-2 | NA | 13 | TRBV20-1 | CSARPLSGVGYTF
TRBJ1-1 | few | 17 | TRBV28 | CASSSLPLTGRNTEAFF
TRBJ2-1 | NA | 14 | TRBV27 | CASGRTSGHGEQFF
TRBJ2-3 | NA | 16 | TRBV7-8 | CASSSLLAGGRDTQYF
TRBJ1-1 | few | 18 | TRBV6-5 | CASSYALGTAIRNTEAFF
TRBJ1-2 | few | 18 | TRBV7-6 | CASSPYPGQVMSQTGYTF
TRBJ1-4 | NA | 14 | TRBV20-1 | CSASRDGTNEKLFF
TRBJ1-2 | few | 14 | TRBV6-2/TRBV6-3 | CASRPVAGGHGYTF
TRBJ2-3 | NA | 15 | TRBV7-2 | CASSSTRMSADTQYF
TRBJ2-1 | NA | 13 | TRBV28 | CAGGTGGHNEQFF
TRBJ2-7 | few | 15 | TRBV4-2 | CASSQGGRRAYEQYF
TRBJ2-3 | NA | 14 | TRBV20-1 | CSAREGGSTDTQYF
TRBJ2-3 | NA | 15 | TRBV28 | CASSIPGQSTGTQYF
TRBJ2-2 | NA | 15 | TRBV7-9 | CASSFRLAGVLELFF
TRBJ2-7 | few | 13 | TRBV4-3 | CASSQDRIGEQYF
TRBJ2-1 | many | 13 | TRBV7-2 | CASSLSRESPKFF
TRBJ2-5 | NA | 14 | TRBV7-8 | CASSLPGQGWEQYF
TRBJ1-1 | NA | 14 | TRBV4-3 | CASSRGFVGAEAFF